Presented here are 23 T cell receptor beta chains from one specimen sequenced in a study of blood T cell repertoires in COVID-19. Profiled with immunoSEQ multiplex PCR; TCRdb holds only in-frame clones, not every one. This table has 30,000 to 50,000 clones, about 89% appearing once. The sample comprised peripheral blood. These receptor sequences come from a woman in her twenties or thirties in a cohort sampled during active COVID-19.

This chain links TRBV28 with TRBJ1-1; a possible D gene is TRBD1 (6 bases). Germline values: CDR1 MDHEN, CDR2 SYDVKM. Between the trimmed V and J ends, which lost 6 bases and 0 bases, there was a span of 14 bases. This CDR3 is 15 amino acids long. The CDR3 is CASSPGTGLNTEAFF. CDR3 coding DNA: TGTGCCAGCAGCCCAGGAACAGGGTTGAACACTGAAGCTTTCTTT.

The J gene is TRBJ1-2, the V gene TRBV5-1; the match to TRBD1 covers 10 bases. CDR3 length: 14 amino acids. CDR1 is SGHRS, CDR2 YFSETQ, per germline. V lost 2 bases, J lost 5 bases, and 3 bases stayed unmatched. This CDR3 reads CASSFGQGEYGYTF. Written as DNA, the CDR3 is TGCGCCAGCAGCTTTGGACAGGGGGAATATGGCTACACCTTC.

The chain is built from TRBV24-1 and TRBJ2-3, with a tentative D call TRBD2 (5 bases). V lost 6 bases, J lost 4 bases, and 13 bases lay in between. The germline V gene has CDR1 KGHDR and CDR2 SFDVKD. This CDR3 has 14 amino acids. CDR3 sequence (DNA): TGTGCCACCAGTTTTGGGCGGGCGGCAGATACGCAGTATTTT. Amino acid sequence: CATSFGRAADTQYF.

This sequence joins TRBV19 and TRBJ1-5; TRBD1 is a possible D gene (5 bases). The V and J ends lost 4 bases and 0 bases respectively, with 16 bases between them. CDR1 and CDR2 from the germline V gene are LNHDA and SQIVND (reference sequence). The CDR3 covers 17 residues. The CDR3 DNA follows: TGTGCCAGTAGTACCACCGACAGTTGGTATAGCAATCAGCCCCAGCATTTT. It encodes CASSTTDSWYSNQPQHF.

The rearrangement joins TRBV3-1 (or the pseudogene TRBV3-2) to TRBJ1-2; TRBD1 matches 7 bases. Germline loops: CDR1 LGHDT, CDR2 YNNKEL (reference sequence). The CDR3 sequence is 16 residues long. J was trimmed by 5 bases and V by 2 bases; bases with no gene match: 11. The CDR3 DNA reads TGTGCCAGCAGCCAACCGGACAGGACCCTAGGGTATGGCTACACCTTC. Its protein is CASSQPDRTLGYGYTF.

The chain uses TRBV29-1 and TRBJ2-7; possible D gene TRBD2, 6 bases. The CDR3 totals 14 residues. Germline CDR1 is SQVTM and CDR2 is ANQGSEA. Trimming removed 6 bases at V and 2 bases at J, with 17 bases between. CDR3 in DNA: TGCAGCGTACCCGGGACTTCGCACCCCTACGAGCAGTACTTC. This codes for CSVPGTSHPYEQYF.

The rearrangement uses TRBV30 and TRBJ2-6; a weak D match, TRBD1 (5 bases). The germline gives CDR1 GTSNPN, CDR2 SVGIG (reference sequence). CDR3 length: 17 amino acids. Deletions cut 0 bases from V and 0 bases from J, with 12 bases between. The CDR3: CAWSVLHRSSGANVLTF. The CDR3 nucleotides read TGTGCCTGGAGTGTTCTTCACAGGTCCTCTGGGGCCAACGTCCTGACTTTC.

The gene calls are TRBV27 and TRBJ2-1; no clear D. Per germline, CDR1 MNHEY and CDR2 SMNVEV (reference sequence). The CDR3 spans 15 residues. Trimming shortened V by 3 bases and J by 3 bases, and 12 bases separated the two germline ends. The CDR3 region has the DNA TGTGCCAGCAGTTTGGGCGAGTATGGCTACAATGAGCAGTTCTTC. Translated, it gives CASSLGEYGYNEQFF.

This rearrangement joins TRBV19 to TRBJ1-2; no firm D call. CDR3 length equals 13 residues. Germline V gives CDR1 LNHDA, CDR2 SQIVND (reference sequence). V lost 1 base and J 8 bases, leaving 11 bases between the germline ends. DNA of the CDR3: TGTGCCAGTAGTATAGGTGAGCCCGGGGGCTACACCTTC. Its translation: CASSIGEPGGYTF.

This chain joins TRBV6-5 and TRBJ2-7; TRBD2 matches 8 bases. The junction had 2 bases not matched to a gene; V was cut back by 4 bases and J by 0 bases. The CDR3 is made up of 14 amino acids. The V gene's germline CDR1 is MNHEY and CDR2 SVGAGI. This CDR3 reads CASSSLAVSYEQYF. In nucleotides, the CDR3 is TGTGCCAGCAGTTCACTAGCGGTCTCCTACGAGCAGTACTTC.

V is TRBV7-9 and J is TRBJ2-3; no firm D call. The CDR3 extends over 11 amino acids. The ends were cut back, 3 bases at V and 6 bases at J, with 4 bases in the middle. From germline, CDR1 is SEHNR and CDR2 FQNEAQ (reference sequence). The CDR3 sequence is CASSLADTQYF. The CDR3 DNA follows: TGTGCCAGCAGCTTGGCCGATACGCAGTATTTT.

The V and J genes are TRBV5-4 and TRBJ2-7, with D unclear. Germline CDR1 is SGHNT and CDR2 is YYREEE (reference sequence). Deletions cut 4 bases from V and 1 base from J, with 9 bases between. The CDR3 runs to 13 residues. In nucleotides, the CDR3 is TGTGCCAGCAGCCGCGACATTTCCTACGAGCAGTACTTC. This translates into CASSRDISYEQYF.

The chain has TRBV18 and TRBJ1-1, with D possibly TRBD1 on 6 matching bases. The CDR3 spans 14 residues. The V end was cut by 3 bases, the J end by 0 bases, with 8 bases between. The germline CDR1 and CDR2 sequences are KGHSH and LQKENI. The CDR3: CASSPGQMNTEAFF. The CDR3 DNA reads as TGTGCCAGCTCACCTGGACAGATGAACACTGAAGCTTTCTTT. The variable domain in full, with the rest retrieved from reference TRBV18 and TRBJ1-1, is NAGVMQNPRHLVRRRGQEARLRCSPMKGHSHVYWYRQLPEEGLKFMVYLQKENIIDESGMPKERFSAEFPKEGPSILRIQQVVRGDSAAYFCASSPGQMNTEAFFGQGTRLTVV.

This chain joins TRBV28 and TRBJ1-5; tentative D call: TRBD1 (5 bases). The CDR3 contains 13 residues. Germline V lookup: CDR1 MDHEN, CDR2 SYDVKM. Trimming took off 8 bases at V and 4 bases at J, with 12 bases between the two ends. CDR3: CASSRGMNQPQHF. In nucleotides, the CDR3 is TGTGCCAGCTCTAGGGGTATGAATCAGCCCCAGCATTTT.

The chain couples TRBV12-3 or TRBV12-4 to TRBJ2-7; D ambiguous. V was pared by 2 bases and J by 4 bases, with 3 bases between. CDR3 length: 11 residues. CDR3 DNA sequence: TGTGCCAGCAGTTTATATTACGAGCAGTACTTC. Amino acids: CASSLYYEQYF.

The rearrangement joins TRBV14 to TRBJ2-5; 11 bases agree with TRBD2. CDR1 and CDR2 from the germline V gene are SGHDN and FVKESK. The CDR3 runs to 17 residues. The J segment lost 2 bases and the V segment lost 5 bases, leaving 10 bases of the junction unmatched. DNA for the CDR3: TGTGCCAGCAGCACGTGGACTAGCGGGTCTCCGCAAGAGACCCAGTACTTC. Protein: CASSTWTSGSPQETQYF.

This rearrangement joins TRBV6-1 to TRBJ2-3, with D tentatively TRBD2 (5 bases). The V end was cut by 2 bases, the J end by 5 bases, with 8 bases between. Germline V gene sequence: CDR1 MNHNS, CDR2 SASEGT. This CDR3 is 13 amino acids long. CDR3 DNA: TGTGCCAGCAGTGAATATCGGGGAGATACGCAGTATTTT. This gives the protein CASSEYRGDTQYF.

This chain uses TRBV6-1 with TRBJ2-3, with 14 bases identical to TRBD2. The J segment lost 7 bases and the V segment lost 3 bases, leaving 9 bases of the junction unmatched. The CDR3 consists of 17 residues. Germline V CDR1 and CDR2: MNHNS, SASEGT. CDR3 region: CASSERGTSGSRNTQYF. CDR3 in DNA: TGTGCCAGCAGTGAGAGGGGGACTAGCGGGAGTAGAAATACGCAGTATTTT.

The chain couples TRBV7-3 to TRBJ2-1, with 9 positions matching TRBD2. This CDR3 is 17 amino acids long. J was trimmed by 8 bases and V by 5 bases; bases with no gene match: 16. Germline V gene lookup returns CDR1 SGHTA and CDR2 FQGTGA. CDR3 sequence: CASSPTSLRGGGYEQFF. The CDR3 DNA sequence: TGTGCCAGCAGCCCCACATCTTTGCGGGGGGGCGGCTATGAGCAGTTCTTC.

The chain has TRBV9 and TRBJ1-1, with D perhaps matching TRBD1 (6 bases). Germline CDR1 and CDR2: SGDLS and YYNGEE. V was shortened by 0 bases and J by 2 bases, with 8 bases between the two germline ends. CDR3 size: 14 residues. The CDR3 loop reads CASSVGGPNTEAFF. As DNA, the CDR3 is TGTGCCAGCAGCGTAGGGGGGCCTAACACTGAAGCTTTCTTT.

The V and J genes are TRBV27 and TRBJ2-1; TRBD2 aligns across 12 bases. The CDR3 is 15 residues long. V lost 5 bases, J lost 8 bases, and 7 bases stayed unmatched. Per the germline V gene, CDR1 is MNHEY and CDR2 is SMNVEV (reference sequence). Here the CDR3 reads CASSQLAGGPHEQFF. CDR3 DNA sequence: TGTGCCAGCAGTCAACTAGCGGGGGGTCCCCATGAGCAGTTCTTC.

This chain joins TRBV6-4 and TRBJ1-5; 8 bases map to TRBD1. V was clipped by 3 bases and J by 4 bases; unmatched bases: 2. Germline-derived CDR1 and CDR2 are MRHNA and SNTAGT. This CDR3 comprises 14 residues. CDR3 sequence: CASSERTGNQPQHF. The CDR3 DNA is TGTGCCAGCAGTGAGAGGACAGGGAATCAGCCCCAGCATTTT.

The V call is TRBV5-4, the J call TRBJ1-2; 8 nucleotides agree with TRBD1. This CDR3 spans 14 amino acids. Germline V lookup: CDR1 SGHNT, CDR2 YYREEE (reference sequence). The ends lost 4 bases at V and 6 bases at J; junction bases unmatched: 8. In nucleotides, the CDR3 is TGTGCCAGCAGCCCTCGGACAGGGCGGGATGGCTACACCTTC. Its protein is CASSPRTGRDGYTF. The variable domain in full, completed from reference TRBV5-4 and TRBJ1-2, reads ETGVTQSPTHLIKTRGQQVTLRCSSQSGHNTVSWYQQALGQGPQFIFQYYREEENGRGNFPPRFSGLQFPNYSSELNVNALELDDSALYLCASSPRTGRDGYTFGSGTRLTVV.